This T cell receptor (beta chain) was sequenced in a study of T cells in Graves' hyperthyroidism and ophthalmopathy. Trimming left V 4 bases short and J 1 base short, with 11 bases between. The length of the CDR3 is 15 residues. CDR1 is SGHRS, CDR2 YFSETQ, per germline. This clonotype has at least ten counts. The CDR3 regions of TCR beta were amplified from RNA transcripts. Initially, a first-round RT-PCR of the TCR CDR3 employed the HTBI primer set. TCRdb reanalysed the multiplex PCR reads using MiXCR and keeps one entry per CDR3 protein. Of about 400,000 distinct CDR3 sequences listed, over 12% are singletons.

The source is a woman aged 55 to 70 with Graves' ophthalmopathy. The sample was blood. V gene TRBV5-1 combines with J gene TRBJ2-2; possible D gene TRBD1, 6 bases. The CDR3 bases are TGCGCCAGCAGCAAACAGACAGGGAACACCGGGGAGCTGTTTTTT. Protein sequence: CASSKQTGNTGELFF. The full variable domain, its missing parts supplied by reference TRBV5-1 and TRBJ2-2, is KAGVTQTPRYLIKTRGQQVTLSCSPISGHRSVSWYQQTPGQGLQFLFEYFSETQRNKGNFPGRFSGRQFSNSRSEMNVSTLELGDSALYLCASSKQTGNTGELFFGEGSRLTVL.